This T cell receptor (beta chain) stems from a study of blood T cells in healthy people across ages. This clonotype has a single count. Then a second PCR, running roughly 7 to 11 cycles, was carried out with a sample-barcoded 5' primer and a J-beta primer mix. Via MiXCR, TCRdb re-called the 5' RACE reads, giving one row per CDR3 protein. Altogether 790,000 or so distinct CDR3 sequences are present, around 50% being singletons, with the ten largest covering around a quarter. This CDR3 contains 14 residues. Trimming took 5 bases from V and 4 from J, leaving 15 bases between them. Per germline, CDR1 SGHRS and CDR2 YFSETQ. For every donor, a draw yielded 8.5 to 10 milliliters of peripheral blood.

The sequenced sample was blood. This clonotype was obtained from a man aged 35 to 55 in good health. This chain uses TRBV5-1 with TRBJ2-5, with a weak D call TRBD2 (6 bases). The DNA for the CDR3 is TGCGCCAGCAGTCCCAGGACTAACACAGAGACCCAGTACTTC. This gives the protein CASSPRTNTETQYF.